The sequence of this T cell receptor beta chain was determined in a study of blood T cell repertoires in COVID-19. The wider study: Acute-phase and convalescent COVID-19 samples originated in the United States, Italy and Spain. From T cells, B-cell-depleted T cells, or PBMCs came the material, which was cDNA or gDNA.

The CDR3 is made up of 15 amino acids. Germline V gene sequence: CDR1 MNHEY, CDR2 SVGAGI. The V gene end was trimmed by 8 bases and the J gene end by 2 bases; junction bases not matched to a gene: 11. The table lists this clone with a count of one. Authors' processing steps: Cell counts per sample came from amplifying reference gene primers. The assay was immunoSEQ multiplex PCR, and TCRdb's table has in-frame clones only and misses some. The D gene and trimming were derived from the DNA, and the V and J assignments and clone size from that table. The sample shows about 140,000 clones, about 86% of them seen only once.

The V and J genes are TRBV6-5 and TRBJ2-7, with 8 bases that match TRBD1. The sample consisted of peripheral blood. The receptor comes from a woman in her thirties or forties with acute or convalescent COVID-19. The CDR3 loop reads CASSLHDRGPYEQYF. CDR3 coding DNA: TGTGCCAGCTCCCTTCATGACAGGGGTCCCTACGAGCAGTACTTC.